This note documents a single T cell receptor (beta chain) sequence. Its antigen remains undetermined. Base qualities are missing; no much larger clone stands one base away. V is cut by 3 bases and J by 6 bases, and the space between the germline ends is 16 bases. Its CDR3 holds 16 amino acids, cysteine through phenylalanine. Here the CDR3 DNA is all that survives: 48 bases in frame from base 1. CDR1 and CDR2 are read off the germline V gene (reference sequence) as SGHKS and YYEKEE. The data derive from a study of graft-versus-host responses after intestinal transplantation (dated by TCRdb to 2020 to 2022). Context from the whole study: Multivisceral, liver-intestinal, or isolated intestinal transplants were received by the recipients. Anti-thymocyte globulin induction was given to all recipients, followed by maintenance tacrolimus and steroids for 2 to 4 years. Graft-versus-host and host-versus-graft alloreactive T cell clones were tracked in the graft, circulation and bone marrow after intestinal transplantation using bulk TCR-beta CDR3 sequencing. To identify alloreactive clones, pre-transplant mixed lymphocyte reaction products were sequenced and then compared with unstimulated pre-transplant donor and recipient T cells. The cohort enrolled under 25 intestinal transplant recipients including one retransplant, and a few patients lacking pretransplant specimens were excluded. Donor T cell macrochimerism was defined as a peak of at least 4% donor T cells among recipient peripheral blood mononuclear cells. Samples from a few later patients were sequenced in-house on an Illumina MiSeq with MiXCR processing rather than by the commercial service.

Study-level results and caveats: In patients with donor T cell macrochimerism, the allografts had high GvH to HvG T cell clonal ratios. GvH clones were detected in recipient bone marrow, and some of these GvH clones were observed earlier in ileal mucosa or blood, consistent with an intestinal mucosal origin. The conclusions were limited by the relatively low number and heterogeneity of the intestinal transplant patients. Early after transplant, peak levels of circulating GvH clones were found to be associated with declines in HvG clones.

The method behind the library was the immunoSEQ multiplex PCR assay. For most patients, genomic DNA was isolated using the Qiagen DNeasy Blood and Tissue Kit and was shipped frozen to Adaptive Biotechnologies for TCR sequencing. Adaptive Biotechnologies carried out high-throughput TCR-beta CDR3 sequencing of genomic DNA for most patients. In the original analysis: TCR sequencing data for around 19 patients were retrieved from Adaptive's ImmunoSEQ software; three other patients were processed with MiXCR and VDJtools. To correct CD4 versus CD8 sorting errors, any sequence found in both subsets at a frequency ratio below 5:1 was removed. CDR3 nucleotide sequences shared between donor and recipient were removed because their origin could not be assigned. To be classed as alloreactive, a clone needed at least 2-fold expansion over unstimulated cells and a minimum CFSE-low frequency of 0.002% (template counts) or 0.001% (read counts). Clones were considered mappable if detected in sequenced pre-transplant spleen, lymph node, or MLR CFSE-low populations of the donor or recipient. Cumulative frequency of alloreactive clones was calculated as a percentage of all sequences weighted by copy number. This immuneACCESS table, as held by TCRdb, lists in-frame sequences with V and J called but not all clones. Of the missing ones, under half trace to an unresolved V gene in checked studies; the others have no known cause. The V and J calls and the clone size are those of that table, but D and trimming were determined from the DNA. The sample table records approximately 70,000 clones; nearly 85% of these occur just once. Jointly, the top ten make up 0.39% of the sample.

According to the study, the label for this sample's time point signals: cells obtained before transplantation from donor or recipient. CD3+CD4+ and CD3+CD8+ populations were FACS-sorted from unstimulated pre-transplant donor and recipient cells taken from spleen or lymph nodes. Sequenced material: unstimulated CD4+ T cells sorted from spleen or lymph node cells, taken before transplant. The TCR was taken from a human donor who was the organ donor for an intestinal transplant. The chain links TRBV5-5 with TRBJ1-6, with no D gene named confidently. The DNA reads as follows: TGTGCCAGCAGCTCTCCTGGGCCAAGTGGTAATTCACCCCTCCACTTT. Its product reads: CASSSPGPSGNSPLHF. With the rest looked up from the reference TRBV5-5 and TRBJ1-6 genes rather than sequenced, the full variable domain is DAGVTQSPTHLIKTRGQQVTLRCSPISGHKSVSWYQQVLGQGPQFIFQYYEKEERGRGNFPDRFSARQFPNYSSELNVNALLLGDSALYLCASSSPGPSGNSPLHFGNGTRLTVT.